The clone carrying this TCR beta chain was seen at least ten times. No antigen is known for it. Newly diagnosed hyperthyroidism patients aged 18 to 65 years had disease lasting under 2 months. CDR1 SGHVS and CDR2 FQNEAQ come from the germline V gene. The length of the CDR3 is 14 residues. V dropped 5 bases and J dropped 2 bases, with 10 bases sitting between them. Amplification yielded TCR beta CDR3 regions, with RNA transcripts as the source. The HTBI primer set was used in a first-round RT-PCR of the TCR CDR3. TCRdb re-analysed the multiplex PCR reads in MiXCR, keeping a single row per CDR3 protein. In the table there are about 710,000 distinct CDR3 sequences, about 17% of which are singletons. This entry is derived from a study of T cells in Graves' hyperthyroidism and ophthalmopathy. Overall study findings and caveats: Most clonotypes that expanded in the thyroid above 0.001 also showed up in blood.

Sequenced: blood. The sequence derives from a man aged 18 to 35 with Graves' hyperthyroidism. The chain employs TRBV7-8 and TRBJ1-5; D is undetermined. CDR3 residues: CASSPIRGNQPQHF. In DNA form, the CDR3 reads TGTGCCAGCAGCCCGATTCGGGGCAATCAGCCCCAGCATTTT.